This record looks at one T cell receptor beta chain sequence and its context. Ten or more counts support this clonotype. Its cognate antigen has yet to be identified. No much larger clone exists at a distance of one base, and base qualities are not known. Spanning cysteine to phenylalanine, the CDR3 consists of 15 amino acids. Left in the record is the CDR3 DNA by itself, 45 bases read in frame from the first base. The germline V gene specifies SGHTA as CDR1 and FQGNSA as CDR2. Libraries were constructed by 5' RACE. Sequenced on an Illumina HiSeq 2500. A second roughly 6 to 12 cycle PCR used a sample-barcoded 5' primer and a J-beta primer mix. A unique molecular identifier was introduced onto each TCR beta cDNA molecule by a template-switch 5' adaptor carrying 12 random nucleotides. Each sample yielded at least 3 million CDR3-containing paired-end reads. First-strand cDNA was synthesized from all RNA with the Mint cDNA synthesis kit, primed by a TRBC-specific oligonucleotide. After uracil-DNA glycosylase treatment, a first 18-cycle PCR used universal primers M1SS and BC2_uni_R on all cDNA. Per the original workflow: Each sample was normalized by randomly selecting 1 million high-quality reads, each carrying a distinct molecular identifier. Instead of being binned into consensus sequences, reads with shared molecular identifiers were discarded. MiTCR, run with a Q25 quality threshold and the strictest error-elimination algorithm, handled CDR3 identification, clonotype clustering and error correction. A nonparametric unseen species model with Euler transformation was used to estimate lower-bound total TCR beta diversity. The public reads were quality trimmed at Q25 with fastp and then assembled into clones with MiXCR by TCRdb, keeping productive beta chains. Each CDR3 protein appears once, grouped with its most common genes and DNA. These V and J calls derive from TCRdb rather than the authors' analysis. The sample table shows over 750,000 distinct CDR3 sequences, and around 25% are seen once. The ten biggest clones cover 9.4% of the sample.

These data originate in a study of blood T cells in healthy people across ages (dated by TCRdb to the mid-2010s). Regarding the complete study: Template switching captured roughly one uniquely barcoded TCR beta cDNA molecule per two T cells in model experiments. Donors were grouped into four age groups: young (average approximately 16 years), middle-aged (roughly 40), aged (around 66) and long-lived (less than 85). The study measured age-related changes in TCR beta repertoire diversity using deep sequencing normalized with unique cDNA molecular identifiers. For two donors (one aged 18 to 30 and one aged 80 or older), the study analyzed two additional independent replicas of 1 million unique cDNA reads from the same blood draw. The paper as a whole reports these results and caveats: Bulk unsorted PBMC profiling prevented conclusive comparison of naive and antigen-experienced compartments. Estimates of total diversity based on one million sequenced T cells were regarded as lower bounds and as underestimates. Donor CMV infection status was unknown, potentially confounding age-related changes in expanded clonotypes. Observed TCR beta diversity correlated strongly with the percentage of naive T cells measured by flow cytometry. Compared with the aged group, the long-lived group had more naive CD4+ T cells, fewer expanded clones and increased TCR diversity, suggesting age selection. As age increased, observed TCR beta diversity per million T cells dropped in a roughly linear way, and a significant reduction was already evident by age around 41.

The donors were roughly 39 Caucasian individuals from Russia, aged 6 to 90 years, who were systemically healthy. Each donor gave ten milliliters of peripheral blood, collected into EDTA-treated Vacutainer tubes. Ficoll-Paque density-gradient centrifugation was used to isolate PBMCs, with at least 7 million per sample. Total RNA, at least 6 micrograms per sample, was extracted from PBMCs with Trizol reagent. The percentages of naive CD45RAhigh/CD27high T cells were determined by flow cytometry on a PBMC aliquot from every donor. In addition, the sample was reused for a study of T cells of mothers and their children. As noted in the second study: Nine systemically healthy Caucasian individuals served as donors, namely three mothers together with their six children. cDNA synthesis consumed the entire amount of extracted RNA, loaded at approximately 1.4 ug RNA in each 15 ul reaction. In the second PCR, sample barcodes and 2-4 random nucleotides were introduced via the M1S primer. Over 10 million TCR beta CDR3 reads came from each mother, compared with approximately 3 million reads from each child. Thymic selection shapes the output of TCR recombination in a similar way in related and unrelated pairs, and inherited differences have a minor effect. Normalized repertoire overlap was always found to be slightly, but never significantly, higher in related mother-child pairs than in unrelated mother-child pairs. With a sensitivity of approximately 100 clones per million clonotypes, no persistent microchimeric T cell clones were detected. To look for features that set related mother-child pairs apart from unrelated individuals, the researchers ran deep NGS to compare the TCR beta repertoires of mothers and children. The mean age was about 38 +/- 4 years for the mothers and approximately 11 +/- 4 years for the children. Libraries were sequenced on Illumina HiSeq 2000 with 100+100 nt paired-end reads after adapter ligation with NEBNext reagents. To prevent cross-contamination, the mother and child libraries were prepared one month apart and sequenced in separate runs. Between roughly 500,000 and 2,300,000 distinct TCR beta clonotypes were identified per donor. Naive TCR beta clonotypes were estimated from low-frequency clonotypes matched to each donor's FACS-determined naive share, without sorting.

The origin of this receptor is a boy younger than 18 in good health. Input material: blood. Recombination joined TRBV7-2 with TRBJ2-5, and TRBD2 may be the D gene, going by 6 matching bases. The J call may be faulty, since TRBJ2-7 better matches the DNA end. The DNA reads as follows: TGTGCCAGCAGCCTCGGGACTGCTTCATCCTACGAGCAGTACTTC. Its product reads: CASSLGTASSYEQYF.